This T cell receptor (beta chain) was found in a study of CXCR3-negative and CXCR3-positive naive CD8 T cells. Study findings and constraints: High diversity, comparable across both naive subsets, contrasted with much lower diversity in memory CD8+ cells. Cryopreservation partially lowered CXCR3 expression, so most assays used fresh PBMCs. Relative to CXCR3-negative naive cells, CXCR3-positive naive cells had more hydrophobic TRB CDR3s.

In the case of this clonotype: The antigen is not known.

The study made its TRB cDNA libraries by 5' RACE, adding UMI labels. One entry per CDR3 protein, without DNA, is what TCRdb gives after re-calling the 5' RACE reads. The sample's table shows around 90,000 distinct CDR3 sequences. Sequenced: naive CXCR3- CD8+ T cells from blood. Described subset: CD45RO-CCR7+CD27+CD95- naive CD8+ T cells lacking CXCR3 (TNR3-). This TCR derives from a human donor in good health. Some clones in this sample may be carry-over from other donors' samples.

The CDR3 region is CSVTTGQGYASTGELFF. The chain combines TRBV29-1 with TRBJ2-2; TCRdb reports TRBD1, a call that lacks DNA to check it against. Germline V lookup: CDR1 SQVTM, CDR2 ANQGSEA. This CDR3 has 17 residues.